The 4 T cell receptor beta chains below were found in one sample sequenced in a study of CD8+ T cells in alopecia areata. RNA extraction and reverse transcription yielded cDNA as sequencing template. The protocol was immunoSEQ multiplex PCR, while the TCRdb copy is restricted to in-frame clones and leaves out a portion. The sample lists about 42,000 clones; 55% to 75% were seen once. The treatment was: oral pan-JAK inhibitor, 5-10 mg twice daily. This specimen was CD8+ T cells sorted from blood, taken at week 4, from a patient treated with tofacitinib. The receptors stem from a human donor with alopecia areata.

The genes are TRBV11-2 and TRBJ2-2; the D gene could be TRBD1 or TRBD2 (5 bases each). Germline V gene sequence: CDR1 SGHAT, CDR2 FQNNGV. This CDR3 spans 16 amino acids. V lost 3 bases and J lost 0, with 11 bases in between. The CDR3 DNA reads TGTGCCAGCAGCTTGGCCGGGGCACCGAACACCGGGGAGCTGTTTTTT. This codes for CASSLAGAPNTGELFF.

The chain is built from TRBV27 and TRBJ2-1, with 7 bases aligning to TRBD1. V lost 4 bases, J lost 5 bases, and 11 bases stayed unmatched. Germline CDR1 and CDR2: MNHEY and SMNVEV (reference sequence). This CDR3 has 16 residues. The CDR3 reads CASSSYRGDSHNEQFF. As DNA, the CDR3 is TGTGCCAGCAGTTCCTACAGGGGAGATAGTCACAATGAGCAGTTCTTC.

The V gene is TRBV5-1, the J gene TRBJ2-1; tentatively, D is TRBD1 or TRBD2 (6 bases each). The germline V gene encodes CDR1 SGHRS and CDR2 YFSETQ. The CDR3 has 16 amino acids. The V end lost 1 base, the J end lost 0 bases, and 11 bases lay between the germline ends. In nucleotides, the CDR3 is TGCGCCAGCAGCTTGTACGGGGGCAGCTCCTACAATGAGCAGTTCTTC. Amino acid sequence: CASSLYGGSSYNEQFF.

The chain recombines TRBV6-5 with TRBJ2-2; a weak D match, TRBD1 (6 bases). In germline, CDR1 is MNHEY, CDR2 SVGAGI. Deletions cut 5 bases from V and 2 bases from J, with 12 bases between. The length of the CDR3 is 15 residues. CDR3 nucleotides: TGTGCCAGCAGTCCCGGGACAACAAACACCGGGGAGCTGTTTTTT. It yields the protein CASSPGTTNTGELFF.